One and the same sample provided the 3 T cell receptor beta chains below, sequenced in a study of beta chain features in type 1 diabetes. The study, taken as a whole, reports: All four CD4+ subsets from Type 1 diabetes patients carried moderately but significantly shorter TCRB CDR3s.

Their recognized antigens are unknown. Every isolated RNA sample was fully reverse transcribed, so sequencing captured expressed TCRB transcripts. The method was immunoSEQ multiplex PCR; TCRdb's version includes in-frame clones alone and lacks a portion of them. The sample yields under 200,000 clones, 6.5% to 10% seen once. What was sequenced was central memory CD4+ T cells from blood. The receptor set was obtained from a woman aged 18 to 35 with type 1 diabetes.

This clone was picked up a small number of times. This chain connects TRBV7-9 to TRBJ1-2, with TRBD1 matching over 8 bases. Germline V CDR1 and CDR2: SEHNR, FQNEAQ (reference sequence). This CDR3 has 16 residues. The J segment lost 2 bases and the V segment lost 4 bases, leaving 9 bases of the junction unmatched. The CDR3 DNA follows: TGTGCCAGCAGCTCAAACCGAAGGACAGGGAACTATGGCTACACCTTC. Translated, it gives CASSSNRRTGNYGYTF. Full variable domain (missing parts from reference TRBV7-9 and TRBJ1-2): DTGVSQNPRHKITKRGQNVTFRCDPISEHNRLYWYRQTLGQGPEFLTYFQNEAQLEKSRLLSDRFSAERPKGSFSTLEIQRTEQGDSAMYLCASSSNRRTGNYGYTFGSGTRLTVV.

The rearrangement joins TRBV4-3 to TRBJ1-2; D might be TRBD1 (5 bases). CDR3 length: 16 amino acids. The germline V and J ends were trimmed by 2 bases and 5 bases, with 18 bases remaining between them. Germline loops: CDR1 LGHNA, CDR2 YSLEER. The CDR3 is CASSQSPSGRDYGYTF. The DNA of the CDR3 is TGCGCCAGCAGCCAATCCCCATCGGGGCGGGATTATGGCTACACCTTC.

The rearrangement links TRBV25-1 to TRBJ1-2, with 12 positions matching TRBD1. Per the germline V gene, CDR1 is MGHDK and CDR2 is SYGVNS. V was clipped by 2 bases and J by 8 bases; unmatched bases: 9. The CDR3 is 16 amino acids. CDR3 nucleotide sequence: TGTGCCAGCAGTGAACTGTGGGACAGGGGGCAACAAGGCTACACCTTC. It is translated as CASSELWDRGQQGYTF.